This TCR beta chain was captured by sequencing in a study of CD8 T cells in Susac syndrome. Germline values: CDR1 SQVTM, CDR2 ANQGSEA. Trimming took off 2 bases at V and 5 bases at J, with 6 bases between the two ends. This CDR3 is 12 amino acids long. TEMRA cells underwent FACS enrichment and CD8+ and CD4+ T cells underwent negative isolation. RNA totalling about 0.45 to 1 ug underwent reverse transcription with random hexamers. TCR beta CDR3 was amplified by immunoSEQ multiplex PCR. This amplification extended across 54 Vbeta and 13 Jbeta segments. TCRdb redid the calling of the immunoSEQ multiplex PCR reads with MiXCR, one entry per CDR3 protein. The repertoire consists of around 190,000 distinct CDR3 sequences, with around 93% occurring once and the leading ten covering 0.095% to 0.12%.

Sequencing used CD4+ T cells from PBMCs. The chain links TRBV29-1 to TRBJ2-2, with no clear D. This receptor was obtained from a human donor in good health. CDR3 sequence: CSVEYGTGELFF. As DNA, the CDR3 is TGCAGCGTTGAATACGGTACCGGGGAGCTGTTTTTT.